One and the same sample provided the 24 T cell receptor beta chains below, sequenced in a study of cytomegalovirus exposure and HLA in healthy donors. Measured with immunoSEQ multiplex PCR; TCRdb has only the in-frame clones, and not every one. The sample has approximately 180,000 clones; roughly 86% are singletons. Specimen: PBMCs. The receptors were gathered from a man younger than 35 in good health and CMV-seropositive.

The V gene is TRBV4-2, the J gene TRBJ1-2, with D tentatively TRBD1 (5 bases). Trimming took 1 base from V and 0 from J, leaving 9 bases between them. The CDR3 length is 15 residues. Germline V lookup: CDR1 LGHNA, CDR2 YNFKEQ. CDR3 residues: CASSQGRGANYGYTF. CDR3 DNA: TGTGCCAGCAGCCAAGGACGGGGGGCTAACTATGGCTACACCTTC.

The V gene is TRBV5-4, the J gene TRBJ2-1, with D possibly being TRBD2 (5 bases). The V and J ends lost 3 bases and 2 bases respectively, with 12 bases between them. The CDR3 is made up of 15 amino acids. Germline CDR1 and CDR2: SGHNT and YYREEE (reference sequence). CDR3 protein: CASSSRTHPYNEQFF. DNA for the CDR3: TGTGCCAGCAGCTCTAGGACTCACCCCTACAATGAGCAGTTCTTC.

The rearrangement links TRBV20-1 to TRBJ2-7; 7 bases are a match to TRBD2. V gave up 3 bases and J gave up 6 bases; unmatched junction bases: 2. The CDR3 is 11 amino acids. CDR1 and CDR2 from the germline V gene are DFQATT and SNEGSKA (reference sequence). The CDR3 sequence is CSASTGGEQYF. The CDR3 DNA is TGCAGTGCTAGTACGGGAGGCGAGCAGTACTTC.

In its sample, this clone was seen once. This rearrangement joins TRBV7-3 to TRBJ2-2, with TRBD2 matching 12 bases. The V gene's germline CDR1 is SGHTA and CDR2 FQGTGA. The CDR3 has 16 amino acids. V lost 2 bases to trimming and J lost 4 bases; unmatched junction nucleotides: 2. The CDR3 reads CASSLSLAGGTGELFF. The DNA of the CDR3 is TGTGCCAGCAGCTTATCACTAGCGGGGGGCACCGGGGAGCTGTTTTTT.

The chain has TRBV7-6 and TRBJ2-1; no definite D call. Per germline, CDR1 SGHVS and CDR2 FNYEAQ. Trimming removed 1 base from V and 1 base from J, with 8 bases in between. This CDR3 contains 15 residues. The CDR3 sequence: CASSLGAGSYNEQFF. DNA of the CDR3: TGTGCCAGCAGCTTAGGGGCAGGTTCCTACAATGAGCAGTTCTTC.

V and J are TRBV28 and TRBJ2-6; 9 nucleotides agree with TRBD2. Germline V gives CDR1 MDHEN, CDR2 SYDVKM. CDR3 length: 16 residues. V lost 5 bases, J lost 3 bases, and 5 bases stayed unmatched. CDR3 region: CASSTLAGIGANVLTF. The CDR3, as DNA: TGTGCCAGCAGTACGCTAGCGGGGATTGGGGCCAACGTCCTGACTTTC.

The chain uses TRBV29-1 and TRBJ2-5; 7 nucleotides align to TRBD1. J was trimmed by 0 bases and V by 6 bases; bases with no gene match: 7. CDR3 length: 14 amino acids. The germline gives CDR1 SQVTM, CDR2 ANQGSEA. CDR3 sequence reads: CSVRQGIYQETQYF. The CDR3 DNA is TGCAGCGTCCGACAGGGTATATACCAAGAGACCCAGTACTTC.

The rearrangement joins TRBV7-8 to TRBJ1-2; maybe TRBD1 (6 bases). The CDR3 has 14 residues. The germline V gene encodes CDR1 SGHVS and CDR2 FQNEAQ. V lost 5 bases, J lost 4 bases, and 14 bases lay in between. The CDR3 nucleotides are TGTGCCAGCAGCGAAACAGGGTTCGGCTATGGCTACACCTTC. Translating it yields CASSETGFGYGYTF.

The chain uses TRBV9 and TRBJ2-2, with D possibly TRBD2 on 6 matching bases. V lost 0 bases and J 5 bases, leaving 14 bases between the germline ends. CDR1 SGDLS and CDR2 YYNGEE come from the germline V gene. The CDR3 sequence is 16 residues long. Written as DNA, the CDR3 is TGTGCCAGCAGCGTAGCTGGCCTAGCGAGAACCGGGGAGCTGTTTTTT. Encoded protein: CASSVAGLARTGELFF.

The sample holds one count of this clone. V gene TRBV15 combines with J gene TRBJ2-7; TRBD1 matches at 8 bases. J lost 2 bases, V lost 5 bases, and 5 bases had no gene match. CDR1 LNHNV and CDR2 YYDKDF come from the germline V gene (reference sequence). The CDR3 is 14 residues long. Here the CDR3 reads CATSPDRAPYEQYF. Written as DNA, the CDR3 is TGTGCCACCAGCCCGGACAGGGCTCCCTACGAGCAGTACTTC. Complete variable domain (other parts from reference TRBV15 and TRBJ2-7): DAMVIQNPRYQVTQFGKPVTLSCSQTLNHNVMYWYQQKSSQAPKLLFHYYDKDFNNEADTPDNFQSRRPNTSFCFLDIRSPGLGDTAMYLCATSPDRAPYEQYFGPGTRLTVT.

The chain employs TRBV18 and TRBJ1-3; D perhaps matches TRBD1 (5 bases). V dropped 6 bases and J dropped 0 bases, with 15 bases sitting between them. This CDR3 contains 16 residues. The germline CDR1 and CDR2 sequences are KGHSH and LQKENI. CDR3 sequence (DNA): TGTGCCAGCTCCGACAGCTCCTTGAGCTCTGGAAACACCATATATTTT. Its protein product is CASSDSSLSSGNTIYF.

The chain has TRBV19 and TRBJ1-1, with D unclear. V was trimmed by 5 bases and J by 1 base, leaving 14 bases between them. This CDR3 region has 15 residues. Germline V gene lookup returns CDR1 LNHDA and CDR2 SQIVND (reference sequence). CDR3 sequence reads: CASSLWRAENTEAFF. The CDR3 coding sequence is TGTGCCAGTAGTCTATGGAGGGCTGAGAACACTGAAGCTTTCTTT.

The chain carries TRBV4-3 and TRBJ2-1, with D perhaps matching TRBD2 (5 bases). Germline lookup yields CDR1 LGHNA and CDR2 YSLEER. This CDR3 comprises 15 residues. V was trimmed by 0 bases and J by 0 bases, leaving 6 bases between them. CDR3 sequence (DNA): TGCGCCAGCAGCCAAGATGAGGGCTCCTACAATGAGCAGTTCTTC. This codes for CASSQDEGSYNEQFF.

CDR3 amino acids: CASSGTEVAYEQYF. In DNA form, the CDR3 reads TGTGCCAGCAGTGGGACAGAGGTAGCCTACGAGCAGTACTTC. The rearrangement joins TRBV28 to TRBJ2-7; TRBD1 matches 7 bases. V shed 5 bases and J 2 bases; nucleotides not matched to a gene: 6. Germline V CDR1 and CDR2: MDHEN, SYDVKM. The CDR3 loop spans 14 amino acids.

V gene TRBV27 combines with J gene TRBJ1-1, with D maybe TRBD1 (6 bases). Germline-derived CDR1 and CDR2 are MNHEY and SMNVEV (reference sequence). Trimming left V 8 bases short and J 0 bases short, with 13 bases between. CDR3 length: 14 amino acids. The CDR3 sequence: CASGGGALNTEAFF. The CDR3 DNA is TGTGCCAGCGGAGGGGGGGCCCTGAACACTGAAGCTTTCTTT.

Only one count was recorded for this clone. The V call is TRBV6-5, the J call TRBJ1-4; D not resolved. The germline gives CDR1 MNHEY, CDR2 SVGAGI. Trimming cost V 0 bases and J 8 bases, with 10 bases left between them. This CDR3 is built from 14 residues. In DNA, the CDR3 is TGTGCCAGCAGTTACTCGAACCGGGTGGAAAAACTGTTTTTT. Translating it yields CASSYSNRVEKLFF.

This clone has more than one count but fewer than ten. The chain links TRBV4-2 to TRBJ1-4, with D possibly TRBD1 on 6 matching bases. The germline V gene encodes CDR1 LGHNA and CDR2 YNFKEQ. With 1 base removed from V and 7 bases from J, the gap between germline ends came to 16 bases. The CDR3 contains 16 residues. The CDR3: CASSQAESGHTEKLFF. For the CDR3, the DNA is TGTGCCAGCAGCCAAGCCGAATCGGGACACACTGAAAAACTGTTTTTT.

This chain's CDR3 is CASSSDRGLNTEAFF. CDR3 coding DNA: TGTGCCAGCAGCTCGGACAGGGGGCTGAACACTGAAGCTTTCTTT. V and J are TRBV13 and TRBJ1-1, with 11 nucleotides matching TRBD1. Germline V CDR1 and CDR2: PRHDT, FYEKMQ (reference sequence). J gave up 0 bases and V 4 bases, and 1 base lay outside the gene matches. The CDR3 covers 15 residues.

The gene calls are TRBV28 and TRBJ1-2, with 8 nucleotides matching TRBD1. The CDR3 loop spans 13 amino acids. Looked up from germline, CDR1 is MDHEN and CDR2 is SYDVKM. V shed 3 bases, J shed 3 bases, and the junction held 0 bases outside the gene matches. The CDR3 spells CASSLDRDYGYTF. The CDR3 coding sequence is TGTGCCAGCAGTTTGGACAGGGACTATGGCTACACCTTC.

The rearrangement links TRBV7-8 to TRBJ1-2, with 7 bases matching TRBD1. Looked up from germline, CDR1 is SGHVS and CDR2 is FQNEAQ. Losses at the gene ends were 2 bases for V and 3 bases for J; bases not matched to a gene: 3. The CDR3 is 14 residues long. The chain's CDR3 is CASSLRGGHYGYTF. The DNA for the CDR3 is TGTGCCAGCAGCTTAAGAGGGGGCCACTATGGCTACACCTTC. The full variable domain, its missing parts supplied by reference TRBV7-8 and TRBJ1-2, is GAGVSQSPRYKVAKRGQDVALRCDPISGHVSLFWYQQALGQGPEFLTYFQNEAQLDKSGLPSDRFFAERPEGSVSTLKIQRTQQEDSAVYLCASSLRGGHYGYTFGSGTRLTVV.

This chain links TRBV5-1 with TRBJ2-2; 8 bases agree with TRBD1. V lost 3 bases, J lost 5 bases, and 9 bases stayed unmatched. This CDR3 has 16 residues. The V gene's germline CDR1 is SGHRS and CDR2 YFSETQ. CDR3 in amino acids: CASSSGTGISTGELFF. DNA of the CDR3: TGCGCCAGCAGCTCCGGGACAGGAATTAGTACCGGGGAGCTGTTTTTT.

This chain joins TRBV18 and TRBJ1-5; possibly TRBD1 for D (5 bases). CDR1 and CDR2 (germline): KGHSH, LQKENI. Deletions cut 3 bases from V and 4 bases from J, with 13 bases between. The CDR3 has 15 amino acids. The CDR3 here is CASSPGQVQNQPQHF. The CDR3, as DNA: TGTGCCAGCTCACCGGGGCAGGTACAGAATCAGCCCCAGCATTTT.

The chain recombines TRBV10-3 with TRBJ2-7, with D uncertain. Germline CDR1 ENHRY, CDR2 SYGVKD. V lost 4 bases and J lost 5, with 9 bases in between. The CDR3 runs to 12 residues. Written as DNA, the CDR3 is TGTGCCATCAGTGGGGCAGCCGACGAGCAGTACTTC. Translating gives CAISGAADEQYF.

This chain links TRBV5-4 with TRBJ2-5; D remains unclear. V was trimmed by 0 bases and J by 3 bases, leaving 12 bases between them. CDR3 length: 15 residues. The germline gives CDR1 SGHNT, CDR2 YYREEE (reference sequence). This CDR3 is CASSLAFSVEETQYF. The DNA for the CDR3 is TGTGCCAGCAGCTTGGCTTTTAGTGTTGAAGAGACCCAGTACTTC.